This paragraph reports one TCR beta chain. The antigen is not known. The germline gene is not matched at one end of the junction; a read error may be the cause. TCR beta CDR3 sequences were amplified from RNA transcripts. HTBI primers were used for first-round RT-PCR of the TCR CDR3. One entry per CDR3 protein results from TCRdb running MiXCR on the multiplex PCR reads. In the table there are some 440,000 distinct CDR3 sequences, 15% to 18% of which are singletons. When ophthalmopathy did not progress within 18 months, Graves' hyperthyroidism was considered stable. Thyroid ultrasound and orbital computed tomography, with clinical symptoms and serum thyroxine and TRAb, informed diagnoses. Per the germline V gene, CDR1 is DFQATT and CDR2 is SNEGSKA (reference sequence). This CDR3 has 12 amino acids. The sample belongs to a study of T cells in Graves' hyperthyroidism and ophthalmopathy. Points from the study as a whole: With a median lead of 6.5 months before onset, the model predicted ophthalmopathy.

Sequencing used blood. V usage is TRBV20-1 and J usage is TRBJ1-1, with no clear D. This receptor was taken from a woman aged 18-30 years with Graves' hyperthyroidism. The CDR3 protein is CSATLANPEAFF. The CDR3 DNA sequence: TGCAGTGCCACCCTGGCGAACCCTGAAGCTTTCTTT.